The clone carrying this T cell receptor beta chain was detected many times. Its antigen is still unknown. The data were taken from a study of regulatory T cells in long-lasting Graves disease. Study observations and caveats: Among persistent patients, a larger number of public clonotypes were shared (over 2,500) than among newly diagnosed patients (more than 850).

Specified time point: persistent/refractory GD, antithyroid drugs over 5 years with positive TRAb. The TCR library was made from RNA that had been extracted from PBMCs in TRIzol. In building TCR beta libraries, iRepertoire HTBI primers were used together with Arm-PCR of CDR3 regions. TCRdb ran MiXCR on the multiplex PCR reads and lists one entry per CDR3 protein. Among under 450,000 distinct CDR3 sequences, around 20% were seen once, and the ten largest hold roughly 26%. The source is a female donor with Graves disease. The material was peripheral blood mononuclear cells (PBMCs), obtained when the disease was refractory, from a patient treated with antithyroid drugs.

Here the CDR3 DNA reads TGTGCCAGCCAGGTTGACTATGGCTACACCTTC. Its protein product is CASQVDYGYTF. The V and J genes are TRBV2 and TRBJ1-2; D ambiguous. Germline values: CDR1 SNHLY, CDR2 FYNNEI. The CDR3 length is 11 residues. The V end lost 8 bases, the J end lost 3 bases, and 7 bases lay between the germline ends.